Each of the 9 T cell receptor beta chains below was sequenced from the same sample in a study of cytomegalovirus exposure and HLA in healthy donors. Vbeta (60) and Jbeta (13) primers were used in the PCR. The repertoire was sequenced with immunoSEQ multiplex PCR; TCRdb's copy has only in-frame clones and lacks some. The table shows around 97,000 clones, with around 82% occurring only once. The sequencing input was PBMCs. The origin of the receptors is a woman aged 18 to 35 in good health and CMV-seropositive.

In its sample, this clone was seen a few times. The genes are TRBV27 and TRBJ2-3; perhaps TRBD1 as D (5 bases). Trimming stripped 8 bases from V and 1 base from J, with 13 bases between. Germline CDR1 reads MNHEY; CDR2 reads SMNVEV (reference sequence). The CDR3 loop spans 14 amino acids. The CDR3: CASGARVRTDTQYF. CDR3 nucleotides: TGTGCCAGCGGGGCTCGGGTGCGCACAGATACGCAGTATTTT.

The chain uses TRBV13 and TRBJ2-7; TRBD2 aligns across 14 bases. The V gene's germline CDR1 is PRHDT and CDR2 FYEKMQ (reference sequence). This CDR3 is built from 17 residues. V was clipped by 5 bases and J by 0 bases; unmatched bases: 6. The chain's CDR3 is CASSLVGTSGSSYEQYF. CDR3 nucleotides: TGTGCCAGCAGCCTAGTAGGGACTAGCGGGAGCTCCTACGAGCAGTACTTC.

This clone has more than one count but fewer than ten. The chain uses TRBV14 and TRBJ2-7; the D gene is possibly TRBD2 (5 bases). The germline CDR1 and CDR2 sequences are SGHDN and FVKESK. V was shortened by 0 bases and J by 0 bases, with 15 bases between the two germline ends. The CDR3 extends over 17 amino acids. The CDR3 nucleotides read TGTGCCAGCAGCCAAGATCTGTCGCCGGGGTACTCCTACGAGCAGTACTTC. It encodes CASSQDLSPGYSYEQYF.

This clone was picked up one time. The CDR3 nucleotides read TGCGCCAGCAGCTTCTCTCTACTCGGCTATGGCTACACCTTC. Translated: CASSFSLLGYGYTF. The chain uses TRBV5-1 and TRBJ1-2; no definite D call. Germline values: CDR1 SGHRS, CDR2 YFSETQ. Trimming took 2 bases from V and 4 from J, leaving 12 bases between them. The CDR3 covers 14 residues.

The chain combines TRBV28 with TRBJ1-2, with 7 bases aligning to TRBD1. V shed 7 bases and J 2 bases; nucleotides not matched to a gene: 10. The length of the CDR3 is 15 residues. The germline V gene has CDR1 MDHEN and CDR2 SYDVKM. The CDR3 sequence is CASTPQGEWNYGYTF. CDR3 coding DNA: TGTGCCAGCACCCCCCAGGGGGAATGGAACTATGGCTACACCTTC.

The chain couples TRBV27 to TRBJ2-3; no clear D gene. This CDR3 has 14 residues. Germline assignment: CDR1 MNHEY and CDR2 SMNVEV (reference sequence). The V and J ends lost 3 bases and 1 base respectively, with 8 bases between them. In DNA, the CDR3 is TGTGCCAGCAGTTTCGGGTCAGGCACAGATACGCAGTATTTT. It specifies CASSFGSGTDTQYF.

This clone was seen a few times. V usage is TRBV19 and J usage is TRBJ2-4; tentative D call: TRBD2 (5 bases). V was pared by 7 bases and J by 5 bases, with 15 bases between. This CDR3 comprises 14 residues. The germline gives CDR1 LNHDA, CDR2 SQIVND (reference sequence). CDR3 nucleotides: TGTGCCAGTACCCTCGCCGGGGTAGAAAACATTCAGTACTTC. It translates to CASTLAGVENIQYF.

This clone appeared once. The gene calls are TRBV5-1 and TRBJ2-2; a weak D match, TRBD1 (6 bases). V was clipped by 10 bases and J by 2 bases, with 12 bases between them. Germline lookup yields CDR1 SGHRS and CDR2 YFSETQ. The CDR3 loop spans 13 amino acids. The CDR3 nucleotides read TGCGCCGCAGGGACAACTAACACCGGGGAGCTGTTTTTT. Translation: CAAGTTNTGELFF.

The CDR3 loop is CASSFSWRETYNEQFF. For the CDR3, the DNA is TGTGCCAGCAGCTTCTCGTGGCGGGAGACCTACAATGAGCAGTTCTTC. The V gene is TRBV7-9, the J gene TRBJ2-1; 7 bases align to TRBD2. Trimming removed 3 bases from V and 2 bases from J; junction bases left unmatched: 7. CDR3 size: 16 residues. Looked up from germline, CDR1 is SEHNR and CDR2 is FQNEAQ (reference sequence).